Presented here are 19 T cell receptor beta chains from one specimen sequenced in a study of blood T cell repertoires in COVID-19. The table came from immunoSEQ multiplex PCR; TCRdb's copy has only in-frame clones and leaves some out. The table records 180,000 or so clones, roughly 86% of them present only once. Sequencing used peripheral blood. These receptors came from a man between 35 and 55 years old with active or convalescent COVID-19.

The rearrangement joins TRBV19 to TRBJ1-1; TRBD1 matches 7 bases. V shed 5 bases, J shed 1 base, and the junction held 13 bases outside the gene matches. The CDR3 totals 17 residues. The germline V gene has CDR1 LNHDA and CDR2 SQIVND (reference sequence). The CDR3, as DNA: TGTGCCAGTAGTCCCGGGACAGAGCCTTCCGAGAACACTGAAGCTTTCTTT. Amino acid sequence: CASSPGTEPSENTEAFF.

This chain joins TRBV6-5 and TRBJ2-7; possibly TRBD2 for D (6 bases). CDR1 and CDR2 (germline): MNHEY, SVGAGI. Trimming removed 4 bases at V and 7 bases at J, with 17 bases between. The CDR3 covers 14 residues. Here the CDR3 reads CASSSRDLAREQYF. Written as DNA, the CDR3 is TGTGCCAGCAGTTCGAGGGACCTAGCGCGAGAGCAGTACTTC.

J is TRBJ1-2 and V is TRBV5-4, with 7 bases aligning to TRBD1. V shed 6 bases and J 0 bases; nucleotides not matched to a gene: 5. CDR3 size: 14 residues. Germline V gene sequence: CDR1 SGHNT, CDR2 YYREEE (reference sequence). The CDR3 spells CASTRDSPNYGYTF. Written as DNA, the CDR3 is TGTGCCAGCACCCGGGACAGTCCTAACTATGGCTACACCTTC.

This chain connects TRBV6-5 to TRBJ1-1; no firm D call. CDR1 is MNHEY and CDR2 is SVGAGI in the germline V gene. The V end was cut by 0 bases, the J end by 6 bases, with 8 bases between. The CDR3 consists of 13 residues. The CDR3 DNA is TGTGCCAGCAGTTACTCGACTAGCCCTGAAGCTTTCTTT. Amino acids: CASSYSTSPEAFF.

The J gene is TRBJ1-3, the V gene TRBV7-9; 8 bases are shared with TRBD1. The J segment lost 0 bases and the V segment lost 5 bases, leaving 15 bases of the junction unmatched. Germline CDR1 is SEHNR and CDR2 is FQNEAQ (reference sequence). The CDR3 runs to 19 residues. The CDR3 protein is CASSPSGTGRLYSGNTIYF. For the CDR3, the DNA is TGTGCCAGCAGCCCCTCCGGGACAGGAAGGTTGTACTCTGGAAACACCATATATTTT. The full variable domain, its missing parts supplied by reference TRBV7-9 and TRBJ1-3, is DTGVSQNPRHKITKRGQNVTFRCDPISEHNRLYWYRQTLGQGPEFLTYFQNEAQLEKSRLLSDRFSAERPKGSFSTLEIQRTEQGDSAMYLCASSPSGTGRLYSGNTIYFGEGSWLTVV.

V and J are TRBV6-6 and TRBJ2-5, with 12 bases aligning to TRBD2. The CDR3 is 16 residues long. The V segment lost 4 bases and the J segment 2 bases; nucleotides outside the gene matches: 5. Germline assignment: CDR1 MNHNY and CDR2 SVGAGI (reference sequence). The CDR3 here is CASSSTTSGGQETQYF. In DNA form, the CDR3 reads TGTGCCAGCAGTTCAACGACTAGCGGGGGTCAAGAGACCCAGTACTTC.

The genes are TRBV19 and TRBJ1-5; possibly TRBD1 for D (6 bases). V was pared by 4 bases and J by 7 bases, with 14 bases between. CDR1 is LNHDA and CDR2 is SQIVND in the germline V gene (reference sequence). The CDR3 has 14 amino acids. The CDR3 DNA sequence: TGTGCCAGTAGTACTAGGACAGTCGGGCAGCCCCAGCATTTT. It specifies CASSTRTVGQPQHF.

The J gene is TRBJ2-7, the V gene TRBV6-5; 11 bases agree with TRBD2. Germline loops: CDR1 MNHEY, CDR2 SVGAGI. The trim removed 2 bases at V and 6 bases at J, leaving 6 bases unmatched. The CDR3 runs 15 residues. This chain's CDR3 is CASSYTLAGGGEQYF. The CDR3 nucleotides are TGTGCCAGCAGTTACACCCTAGCGGGGGGAGGCGAGCAGTACTTC.

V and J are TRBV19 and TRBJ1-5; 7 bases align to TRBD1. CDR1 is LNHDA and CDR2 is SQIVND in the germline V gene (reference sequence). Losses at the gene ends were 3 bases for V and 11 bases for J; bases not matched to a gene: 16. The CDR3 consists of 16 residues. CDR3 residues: CASSIPKSGGKRAQHF. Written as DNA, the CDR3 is TGTGCCAGTAGTATCCCTAAATCAGGGGGTAAGCGGGCCCAGCATTTT.

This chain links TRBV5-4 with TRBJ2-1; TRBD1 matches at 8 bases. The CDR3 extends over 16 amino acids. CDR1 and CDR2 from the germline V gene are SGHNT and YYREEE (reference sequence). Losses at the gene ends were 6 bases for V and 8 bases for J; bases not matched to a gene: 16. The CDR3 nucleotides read TGTGCCAGCAACAATCCAGACAGGGGCCGGTTGGATGAGCAGTTCTTC. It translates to CASNNPDRGRLDEQFF.

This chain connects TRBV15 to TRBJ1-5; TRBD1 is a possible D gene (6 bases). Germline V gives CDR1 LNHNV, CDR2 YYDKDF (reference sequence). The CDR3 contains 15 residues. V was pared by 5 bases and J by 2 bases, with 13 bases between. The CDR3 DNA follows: TGTGCCACCAGCCAAAACAGGGTGGGCAATCAGCCCCAGCATTTT. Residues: CATSQNRVGNQPQHF.

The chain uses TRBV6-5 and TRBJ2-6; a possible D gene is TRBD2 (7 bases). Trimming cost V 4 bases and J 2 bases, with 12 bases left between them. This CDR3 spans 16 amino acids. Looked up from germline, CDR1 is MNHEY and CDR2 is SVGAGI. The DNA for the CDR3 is TGTGCCAGCAGTTCCAAAGGGGGGGCTGGGGCCAACGTCCTGACTTTC. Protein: CASSSKGGAGANVLTF.

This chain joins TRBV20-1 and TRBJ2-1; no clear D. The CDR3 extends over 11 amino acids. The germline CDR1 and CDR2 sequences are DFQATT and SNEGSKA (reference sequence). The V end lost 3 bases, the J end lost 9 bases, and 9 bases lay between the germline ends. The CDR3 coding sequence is TGCAGTGCTAGTCGGAGTCTTGAGCAGTTCTTC. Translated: CSASRSLEQFF.

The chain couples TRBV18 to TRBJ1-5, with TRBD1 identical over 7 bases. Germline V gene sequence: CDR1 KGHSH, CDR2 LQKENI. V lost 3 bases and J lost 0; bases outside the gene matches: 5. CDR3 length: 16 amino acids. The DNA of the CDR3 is TGTGCCAGCTCACCGGGACAGTTACCTAGCAATCAGCCCCAGCATTTT. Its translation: CASSPGQLPSNQPQHF. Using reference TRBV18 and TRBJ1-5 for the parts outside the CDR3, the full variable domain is NAGVMQNPRHLVRRRGQEARLRCSPMKGHSHVYWYRQLPEEGLKFMVYLQKENIIDESGMPKERFSAEFPKEGPSILRIQQVVRGDSAAYFCASSPGQLPSNQPQHFGDGTRLSIL.

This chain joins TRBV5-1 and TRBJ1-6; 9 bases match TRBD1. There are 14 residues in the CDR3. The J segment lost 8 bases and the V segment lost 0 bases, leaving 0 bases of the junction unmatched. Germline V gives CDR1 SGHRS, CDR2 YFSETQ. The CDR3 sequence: CASSLGDRDSPLHF. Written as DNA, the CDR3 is TGCGCCAGCAGCTTGGGGGACAGGGATTCACCCCTCCACTTT.

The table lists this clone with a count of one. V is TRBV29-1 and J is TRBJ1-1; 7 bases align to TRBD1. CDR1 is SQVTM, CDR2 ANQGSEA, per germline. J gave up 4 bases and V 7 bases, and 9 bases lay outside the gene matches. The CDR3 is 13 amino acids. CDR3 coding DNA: TGCAGCGCCGACACAGGGGACGCCACTGAAGCTTTCTTT. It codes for CSADTGDATEAFF.

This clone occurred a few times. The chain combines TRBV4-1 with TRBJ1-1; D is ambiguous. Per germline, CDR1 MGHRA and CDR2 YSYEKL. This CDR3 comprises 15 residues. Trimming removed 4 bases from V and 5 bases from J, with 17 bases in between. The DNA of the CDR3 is TGCGCCAGCAGCCGCACCGGGTTACCACCGACTGAAGCTTTCTTT. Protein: CASSRTGLPPTEAFF.

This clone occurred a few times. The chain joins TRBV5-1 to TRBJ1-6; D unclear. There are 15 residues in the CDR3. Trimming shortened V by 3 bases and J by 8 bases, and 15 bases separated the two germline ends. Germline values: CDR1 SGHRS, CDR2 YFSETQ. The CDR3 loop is CASSSRGVGDSPLHF. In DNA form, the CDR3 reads TGCGCCAGCAGCTCACGTGGAGTCGGGGATTCACCCCTCCACTTT.

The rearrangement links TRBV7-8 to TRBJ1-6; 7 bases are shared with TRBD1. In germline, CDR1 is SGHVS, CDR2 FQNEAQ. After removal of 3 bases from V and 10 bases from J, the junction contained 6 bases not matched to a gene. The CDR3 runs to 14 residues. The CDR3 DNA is TGTGCCAGCAGCTTGACAGGGCTACAATCACCCCTCCACTTT. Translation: CASSLTGLQSPLHF. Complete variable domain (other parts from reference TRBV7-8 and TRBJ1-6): GAGVSQSPRYKVAKRGQDVALRCDPISGHVSLFWYQQALGQGPEFLTYFQNEAQLDKSGLPSDRFFAERPEGSVSTLKIQRTQQEDSAVYLCASSLTGLQSPLHFGNGTRLTVT.